Listed below are T cell receptor beta chains from one sample, sequenced in a study of T cells in Graves' hyperthyroidism and ophthalmopathy. TCRdb independently ran MiXCR on the multiplex PCR reads; one entry per CDR3 protein. Of 650,000 to 850,000 distinct CDR3 sequences listed, about 17% are singletons. Source material: blood. The receptors originated from a woman between 50 and 59 years old with Graves' hyperthyroidism that later progressed to Graves' ophthalmopathy. The CDR3 runs from the conserved cysteine through the conserved F or W. A D gene is named only where the DNA matches it firmly. Some rows mark clone size as missing; the rest say once, few, many or name a class of expanded clone.

v_call	clone_size	j_call	d_call	cdr3_nt	cdr3_aa
TRBV5-1	-	TRBJ2-2	-	TGCGCCAGCAGCTACCCGGGACAAACGGACACCGGGGAGCTGTTTTTT	CASSYPGQTDTGELFF
TRBV20-1	-	TRBJ1-4	TRBD1	TGCAGTGCTAGATCCGTACTTCCCGGGACAGGGTTTAATGAAAAACTGTTTTTT	CSARSVLPGTGFNEKLFF
TRBV2	-	TRBJ2-1	-	TGTGCCAGCAGAGAATCCCCGGACTACAATGAGCAGTTCTTC	CASRESPDYNEQFF
TRBV10-3	-	TRBJ2-2	TRBD2	TGTGCCATCAGTGAGACCGGACTAGCGGGGGCTCGGGCCGGGGAGCTGTTTTTT	CAISETGLAGARAGELFF
TRBV2	many	TRBJ2-5	-	TGTGCCAGCAGGCCAGGGATGGGGACCCAGTACTTC	CASRPGMGTQYF
TRBV10-3	few	TRBJ2-5	-	TGTGCCACAAGAAGCGGAAAAGAGACCCAGTACTTC	CATRSGKETQYF
TRBV7-8	-	TRBJ2-7	TRBD1	TGTGCCAGCAGCTTAGGGAGACAGGGGGCGAGCTCCTACGAGCAGTACTTC	CASSLGRQGASSYEQYF
TRBV7-9	few	TRBJ1-4	-	TGTGCCAGCAGCTTGAAAGGCCTCGGAGGTGAAAAACTGTTTTTT	CASSLKGLGGEKLFF
TRBV12-3/TRBV12-4	-	TRBJ1-5	TRBD1	TGTGCCAGCAGTGGACAGGGGAGTAGCAATCAGCCCCAGCATTTT	CASSGQGSSNQPQHF
TRBV7-9	many	TRBJ1-2	TRBD1	TGTGCCAGCAACCACCCAGGGACAGGGGCGACCTATGGCTACACCTTC	CASNHPGTGATYGYTF
TRBV13	few	TRBJ2-3	-	TGTGCCAGCAGCCCGCCCGGGACGGTCACAGATACGCAGTATTTT	CASSPPGTVTDTQYF
TRBV3-1	many	TRBJ1-5	-	TGTGCCAGCAGCCAGGGCCCAAATAGCAATCAGCCCCAGCATTTT	CASSQGPNSNQPQHF
TRBV6-1	few	TRBJ2-1	-	TGTGCCAGCAGCACACCGAGCTCCTACAATGAGCAGTTCTTC	CASSTPSSYNEQFF
TRBV30	-	TRBJ1-2	-	TGTGCCTGGACGGGGACCAACTATGGCTACACCTTC	CAWTGTNYGYTF
TRBV15	-	TRBJ2-5	TRBD1	TGTGCCACCAGCAGAGGGGACAGGGAAGAGACCCAGTACTTC	CATSRGDREETQYF
TRBV3-1	many	TRBJ2-3	TRBD1	TGTGCCAGCAGCTCGGGACAGGGGAACACAGATACGCAGTATTTT	CASSSGQGNTDTQYF
TRBV19	few	TRBJ1-5	TRBD1	TGTGCCAGTAGAGGACAGGGGGACCCAATCAAGCCCCAGCATTTT	CASRGQGDPIKPQHF
TRBV29-1	-	TRBJ1-5	-	TGCAGCGTTGAGCACGGCGACAATCAGCCCCAGCATTTT	CSVEHGDNQPQHF
TRBV2	many	TRBJ1-5	-	TGTGCCAGCACCGAAAGTCAACAGGGACTTCAGCCCCAGCATTTT	CASTESQQGLQPQHF
TRBV29-1	many	TRBJ2-7	TRBD2	TGCAGCGCAGCCGACAGCCGGGGGGACGAGCAGTACTTC	CSAADSRGDEQYF
TRBV5-1	-	TRBJ2-4	TRBD1	TGCGCCAGCAGCTCGATGGACAGGGACATGTCTGGCATTCAGTACTTC	CASSSMDRDMSGIQYF
TRBV12-3/TRBV12-4	few	TRBJ2-7	TRBD2	TGTGCCAGACCCCGGACTAGCGGGGACTACGAGCAGTACTTC	CARPRTSGDYEQYF
TRBV19	few	TRBJ1-5	TRBD1	TGTGCCAGTGCACGGAGACAGGGGAATCAGCCCCAGCATTTT	CASARRQGNQPQHF
TRBV4-1	-	TRBJ2-7	-	TGCGCCAGCAGCCAAGTAGACGCCACCCCCTACGAGCAGTACTTC	CASSQVDATPYEQYF
TRBV7-2	many	TRBJ2-7	-	TGTGCCAGCAGCTTAGCTGGGAGCTCCTACGAGCAGTACTTC	CASSLAGSSYEQYF
TRBV4-1	few	TRBJ2-2	-	TGCGCCAGCAGCCAAGATCGGAGCACGAACACCGGGGAGCTGTTTTTT	CASSQDRSTNTGELFF
TRBV20-1	many	TRBJ2-7	-	TGCAGTGCTCCGGGGTACGAGCAGTACTTC	CSAPGYEQYF
TRBV20-1	many	TRBJ1-2	-	TGCAGTGCTAGGAAGTCAGCAATCGTCGATGCGGGCTACACCTTC	CSARKSAIVDAGYTF
TRBV9	few	TRBJ1-1	-	TGTGCCAGCAGCGTTCAACCTTCAGGGAACACTGAAGCTTTCTTT	CASSVQPSGNTEAFF
TRBV28	many	TRBJ2-7	TRBD2	TGTGCCAGCAGTTTCGGGCTAGCGGGCGAGCAGTACTTC	CASSFGLAGEQYF
TRBV6-1	-	TRBJ1-5	-	TGTGCCAGCAGTGAACACCGCCCCCGGGAGGGGAATCAGCCCCAGCATTTT	CASSEHRPREGNQPQHF
TRBV10-3	-	TRBJ1-5	TRBD1	TGTGCCACCTGCCCCAGGGGGGATCAGCCCCAGCATTTT	CATCPRGDQPQHF
TRBV6-1	few	TRBJ1-3	-	TGTGCCAGCACCCCGTCGAGTGCTGGAAACACCATATATTTT	CASTPSSAGNTIYF
TRBV5-4	-	TRBJ1-1	-	TGTGCCAGCAGTAAGGTTCAGGGAACTGAAGCTTTCTTT	CASSKVQGTEAFF
TRBV3-1	-	TRBJ1-1	-	TGTGCCAGCAGCCAAGTTTTAGGGGCGAACACTGAAGCTTTCTTT	CASSQVLGANTEAFF
TRBV9	-	TRBJ2-1	-	TGTGCCAGCAGCGGGGCGGACCGTGGCTCCTACAATGAGCAGTTCTTC	CASSGADRGSYNEQFF
TRBV27	few	TRBJ1-6	TRBD1	TGTGCCAGCAGTAAGGGACAGATAAATTCACCCCTCCACTTT	CASSKGQINSPLHF
TRBV5-1	-	TRBJ2-5	-	TGCGCCAGCAGCAGGCTAGCCCTCGAACGGGAGACCCAGTACTTC	CASSRLALERETQYF
TRBV12-3/TRBV12-4	many	TRBJ1-5	-	TGTGCCAGCAGCCCTCATTCCGGCACCAATCAGCCCCAGCATTTT	CASSPHSGTNQPQHF
TRBV19	few	TRBJ1-1	-	TGTGCCAGTAATATCCAGGGTGGCACTGAAGCTTTCTTT	CASNIQGGTEAFF
TRBV3-1	many	TRBJ1-2	-	TGTGCCAGCAGCCAAGAATCCACTACGAGGGATGGCTACACCTTC	CASSQESTTRDGYTF
TRBV27	-	TRBJ2-6	-	TGTGCCAGCGGGCGGGACACTTCCTCTGGGGCCAACGTCCTGACTTTC	CASGRDTSSGANVLTF
TRBV20-1	few	TRBJ2-7	-	TGCAGTGCTAGGTCCAGCGGGGGGACAGGGTCAGCCTACGAGCAGTACTTC	CSARSSGGTGSAYEQYF
TRBV20-1	-	TRBJ1-2	-	TGCAGTGCTAGTGGCCCCCGATGGCTAGGCTACACCTTC	CSASGPRWLGYTF
TRBV11-2	many	TRBJ1-1	-	TGTGCCAGCAGCTTAGATGGCAGACAGAGCACTGAAGCTTTCTTT	CASSLDGRQSTEAFF